What follows describes a single TCR beta chain. Its target is unknown. In triplicate, each CD8+ T cell subset was sorted at under 350,000 cells per replicate. Those CD8+ T cells considered naive were CD45RO-CCR7+CD27+CD95-. This entry is derived from a study of CXCR3-negative and CXCR3-positive naive CD8 T cells. Study outcomes and limitations: TCR strength was inferred from TRB CDR3 properties, while surface CD5 was comparable between naive subsets. Naive cells that were CXCR3-positive had more hydrophobic TRB CDR3s (compared with CXCR3-negative naive cells).

In preparing the TRB cDNA libraries, 5' RACE with UMI labels was used. Each CDR3 protein gets one entry in TCRdb, which reprocessed the 5' RACE reads and gives no DNA. The repertoire table contains some 130,000 distinct CDR3 sequences. The sample was naive CXCR3+ CD8+ T cells from blood. Subset described: CD45RO-CCR7+CD27+CD95- naive CD8+ T cells expressing CXCR3 (TNR3+). This receptor was obtained from a human donor in good health. Some clones in this sample may be carry-over from other donors' samples.

The CDR3 is CASSFRDPDTQYF. V is TRBV12-3 or TRBV12-4 and J is TRBJ2-3; TCRdb indicates TRBD1, and absent DNA this call remains unverified. The CDR3 spans 13 residues.